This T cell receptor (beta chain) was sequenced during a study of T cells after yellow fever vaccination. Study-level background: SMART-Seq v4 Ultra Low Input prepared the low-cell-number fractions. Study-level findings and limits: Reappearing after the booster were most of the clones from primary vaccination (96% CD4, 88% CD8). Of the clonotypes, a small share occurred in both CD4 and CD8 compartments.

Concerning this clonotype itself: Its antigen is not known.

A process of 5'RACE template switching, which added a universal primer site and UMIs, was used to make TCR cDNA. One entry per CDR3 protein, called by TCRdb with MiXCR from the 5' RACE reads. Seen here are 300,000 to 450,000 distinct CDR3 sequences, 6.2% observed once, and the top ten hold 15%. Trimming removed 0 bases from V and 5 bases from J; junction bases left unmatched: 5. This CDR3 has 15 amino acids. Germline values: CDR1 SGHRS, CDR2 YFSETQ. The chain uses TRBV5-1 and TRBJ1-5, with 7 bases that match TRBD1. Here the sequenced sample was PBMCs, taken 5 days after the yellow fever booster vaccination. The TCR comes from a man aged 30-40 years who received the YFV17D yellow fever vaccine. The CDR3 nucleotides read TGCGCCAGCAGCTTGGAGGGGGCGAGTTATCAGCCCCAGCATTTT. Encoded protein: CASSLEGASYQPQHF.